One and the same sample provided the 21 T cell receptor beta chains below, sequenced in a study of CD8+ T cells in alopecia areata. Reverse transcribed after extraction, RNA yielded cDNA as the sequencing template. Libraries were prepared by immunoSEQ multiplex PCR; TCRdb keeps only in-frame clonotypes and omits some of them. Observed in the sample are 90,000 to 130,000 clones, none of them singletons. The sequenced material came from lesional skin. These receptors were obtained from a C3H/HeJ mouse with alopecia areata. This mouse strain has H2-k as its MHC haplotype.

This clone was seen a handful of times. Mouse germline and gene names are used. The sequence runs out 4 residues before the end of the CDR3; the remainder is reconstructed from the germline J gene. The same CDR3 is also encoded by other DNA sequences in this sample. This chain uses TRBV14 with TRBJ2-5; D is perhaps TRBD1 (6 bases). CDR3 length: 13 residues. Germline CDR1 and CDR2: SGHDT and FRDEAV. Trimming removed 2 bases from V and 3 bases from J, with 7 bases in between. The sequenced CDR3 bases are TGTGCCAGCAGTTTGGGACAACAAGAC. Translation: CASSLGQQD. The CDR3 as a whole reads CASSLGQQDTQYF.

Notes on this clone: At residue 13, the translated DNA and the protein in TCRdb do not agree; the protein given here is derived from the DNA. The genes are named according to mouse. Coverage ceases 3 residues before the CDR3 finishes, and the germline J gene fills in the end. The rearrangement uses TRBV1 and TRBJ1-3; TRBD1 might be the D (6 bases). The germline V and J ends were trimmed by 1 base and 0 bases, with 10 bases remaining between them. Germline assignment: CDR1 NSQYPW and CDR2 LRSPGD (reference sequence). The CDR3 loop spans 16 amino acids. CDR3 DNA (partial): TGCACCTGCAGTGCAGCCACAGGGAATTCTGGAAATACG. Its protein is CTCSAATGNSGNT. The complete CDR3 reads CTCSAATGNSGNTLYF.

In regard to this clone: Mouse names are used for the genes. The CDR3 is cut off 4 residues early in the read; its end comes from the germline J gene. The chain is built from TRBV1 and TRBJ2-7; 14 nucleotides align to TRBD2. Germline V lookup: CDR1 NSQYPW, CDR2 LRSPGD (reference sequence). J lost 0 bases, V lost 5 bases, and 6 bases had no gene match. This CDR3 spans 17 amino acids. The CDR3 DNA, read in part, is TGCACCTGCAGTTCCCCGGGACTGGGGGGGCGCTCCTAT. Residues: CTCSSPGLGGRSY. The full CDR3 sequence reads CTCSSPGLGGRSYEQYF.

This clone was seen at least ten times. Gene names follow the mouse nomenclature. The read comes to an end 4 residues before the CDR3 does, leaving the germline J gene to fill in the end. The chain uses TRBV17 and TRBJ2-1, with 11 bases lining up with TRBD2. Germline V gene lookup returns CDR1 MNHDT and CDR2 YYDKIL. This CDR3 is built from 15 residues. V lost 3 bases to trimming and J lost 2 bases; unmatched junction nucleotides: 0. CDR3 residues: CASSRGLGDYAEQFF. The CDR3 bases that were read are TGTGCTAGCAGTAGGGGACTGGGGGACTATGCT.

As to this clone: Here the gene names and germline are mouse. Sequencing ends 4 residues short of the CDR3 end; the germline J gene provides the rest. The genes are TRBV1 and TRBJ2-7; the D is unclear. Trimming pared 3 bases from V and 1 base from J, leaving 7 bases between. CDR1 and CDR2 (germline): NSQYPW, LRSPGD (reference sequence). This CDR3 spans 13 amino acids. CDR3 DNA (partial): TGCACCTGCAGTGCTCAGCCTTCCTAT. Protein: CTCSAQPSY. The full CDR3 protein reads CTCSAQPSYEQYF. Complete variable domain (other parts from reference TRBV1 and TRBJ2-7): VTLLEQNPRWRLVPRGQAVNLRCILKNSQYPWMSWYQQDLQKQLQWLFTLRSPGDKEVKSLPGADYLATRVTDTELRLQVANMSQGRTLYCTCSAQPSYEQYFGPGTRLTVL.

Comments on this clone: The listed genes are named as in mouse. The missing CDR3 end, 4 residues past where the read stops, is filled in from the germline J gene. The genes are TRBV13-3 and TRBJ1-4; TRBD1 matches 12 bases. This CDR3 is 17 amino acids long. V was pared by 0 bases and J by 4 bases, with 4 bases of the junction left unmatched. Germline V gene sequence: CDR1 NNHDY, CDR2 SYVADS. The covered CDR3 bases are TGTGCCAGCAGTGATGTTGGGGACAGGGGGCTCAACGAA. It yields the protein CASSDVGDRGLNE. The whole CDR3 sequence reads CASSDVGDRGLNERLFF.

As for this clone: The protein TCRdb lists differs from the translation of the DNA at residue 13; the protein given here is translated from the DNA itself. Genes and germline are mouse. The DNA ends 3 residues before the CDR3 does, and the rest of the CDR3 is filled in from the germline J gene. This chain links TRBV19 with TRBJ1-3; unclear D gene. Germline V CDR1 and CDR2: FNHDT, SITEND (reference sequence). Trimming left V 3 bases short and J 0 bases short, with 13 bases between. CDR3 length: 16 amino acids. CDR3 DNA, as far as it was read: TGTGCCAGCAGTACCGCAGGCAGCTATTCTGGAAATACG. It encodes CASSTAGSYSGNT. The complete CDR3 sequence is CASSTAGSYSGNTLYF.

This clone was detected a few times. The gene names given are mouse names. The read is 4 residues too short to cover the CDR3 end, so that end is filled in from the germline J gene. This chain connects TRBV13-3 to TRBJ2-2; 7 bases are a match to TRBD2. Germline lookup yields CDR1 NNHDY and CDR2 SYVADS. The CDR3 covers 14 residues. The CDR3 loop is CASSDWGSLGQLYF. CDR3 DNA (partial): TGTGCCAGCAGTGACTGGGGGAGCCTCGGG.

This clone was counted a few times. Mouse gene names apply. The read comes to an end 4 residues before the CDR3 does, leaving the germline J gene to fill in the end. V usage is TRBV19 and J usage is TRBJ2-5, with 9 bases aligning to TRBD2. Germline-derived CDR1 and CDR2 are FNHDT and SITEND (reference sequence). The CDR3 totals 15 residues. The CDR3 is CASSMIWGGADTQYF. The part of the CDR3 DNA that was read is TGTGCCAGCAGTATGATATGGGGGGGCGCAGAC.

Notes on this clone: TCRdb gives a protein that differs at residue 13 from what the DNA encodes, so the protein here is translated from the DNA. These gene names are mouse names. The CDR3 end falls 3 residues outside the read, so it is completed with the germline J gene. The chain carries TRBV13-3 and TRBJ1-6; perhaps TRBD1 as D (5 bases). TRBJ1-6 is filed as an ORF, its function uncertain. The germline CDR1 and CDR2 sequences are NNHDY and SYVADS. The CDR3 is 16 amino acids. The V and J ends lost 3 bases and 0 bases respectively, with 10 bases between them. CDR3 DNA, as far as it was read: TGTGCCAGCAGTGGGGGGGGGAATTCCTATAATTCGCCC. Translating gives CASSGGGNSYNSP. The complete CDR3 reads CASSGGGNSYNSPLYF.

This clone was seen only a few times. The genes and germline here are from mouse. The CDR3 end falls 4 residues outside the read, so it is completed with the germline J gene. The V call is TRBV13-3, the J call TRBJ2-7, with 9 bases fitting TRBD2. The length of the CDR3 is 14 residues. The V gene's germline CDR1 is NNHDY and CDR2 SYVADS. CDR3 DNA (partial): TGTGCCAGCAGCGAAGAGGACTGGGGATAT. Its protein product is CASSEEDWGY. The entire CDR3 sequence reads CASSEEDWGYEQYF.

A note on this clone: Genes here carry mouse names. Read sequence stops 4 residues before the CDR3 end, and the germline J gene provides the missing end. V usage is TRBV13-3 and J usage is TRBJ1-4, with D tentatively TRBD1 (6 bases). The germline CDR1 and CDR2 sequences are NNHDY and SYVADS. Trimming took 0 bases from V and 3 from J, leaving 12 bases between them. CDR3 size: 16 residues. This CDR3 reads CASSDAEGEANERLFF. Partial CDR3 DNA: TGTGCCAGCAGTGATGCGGAGGGGGAGGCCAACGAA.

To note about this clone: Any gene name here is a mouse gene name. The DNA ends 4 residues before the CDR3 does, and the rest of the CDR3 is filled in from the germline J gene. The V call is TRBV19, the J call TRBJ1-2; D gene unclear. The CDR3 totals 13 residues. CDR1 and CDR2 (germline): FNHDT, SITEND (reference sequence). V was cut by 5 bases and J by 1 base, with 9 bases left in between. The sequenced CDR3 bases are TGTGCCAGCAGCTTCACAGAAAACTCC. The encoded protein is CASSFTENS. The entire CDR3 protein is CASSFTENSDYTF.

This clone has only a few counts. Gene names refer to mouse genes. The DNA read from the CDR3 is TGTGCAAGCAGCTTAGAGGAACAGGGGCCCAACGAA. Protein product: CASSLEEQGPNE. In full, the CDR3 is CASSLEEQGPNERLFF. The chain has TRBV16 and TRBJ1-4; 7 bases map to TRBD1. Read data end 4 residues before the CDR3 end; the end is taken from the germline J gene. The length of the CDR3 is 16 residues. Unmatched junction bases numbered 4, after V lost 0 bases and J lost 3 bases. The germline V gene has CDR1 SGHSA and CDR2 FRNQAP.

The sample holds a few counts of this clone. Gene names and germline match the mouse. The read finishes 4 residues shy of the CDR3 end, and the germline J gene is used to complete it. The chain combines TRBV19 with TRBJ1-4; 10 bases are a match to TRBD1. The CDR3 totals 14 residues. V was pared by 3 bases and J by 6 bases, with 2 bases of the junction left unmatched. In germline, CDR1 is FNHDT, CDR2 SITEND (reference sequence). The part of the CDR3 DNA that was read is TGTGCCAGCAGTAGGGACAGGGGATACGAA. Its translation: CASSRDRGYE. The whole CDR3 sequence is CASSRDRGYERLFF.

This clone has a handful of counts. Genes here carry mouse names. The read terminates 4 residues before the CDR3 end, so the remaining end is supplied by the germline J gene. The chain links TRBV13-3 to TRBJ1-2; possibly TRBD1 for D (6 bases). This CDR3 is 15 amino acids long. V gave up 5 bases and J gave up 0 bases, with 14 bases separating them. In germline, CDR1 is NNHDY, CDR2 SYVADS. The CDR3 region is CASSPVTGTNSDYTF. The CDR3 DNA, read in part, is TGTGCCAGCAGCCCCGTGACAGGAACAAACTCC.

This clone has a handful of counts. TCRdb and the translated DNA give different amino acids at residue 11; the protein presented here is the one translated from the DNA. Any gene name here is a mouse gene name. The missing CDR3 end, 3 residues past where the read stops, is filled in from the germline J gene. J is TRBJ1-6 and V is TRBV29; D remains ambiguous. TRBJ1-6 is reported as an ORF; its role is uncertain. The CDR3 length is 14 residues. V lost 4 bases, J lost 0 bases, and 4 bases lay in between. The germline gives CDR1 MSHET, CDR2 SYDVDS. The part of the CDR3 DNA that was read is TGTGCTAGCAGTTCCAATTCCTATAATTCGCCC. This encodes CASSSNSYNSP. Given in full, the CDR3 is CASSSNSYNSPLYF.

This clone was picked up a small number of times. Gene names and germline match the mouse. CDR3 DNA (partial): TGTGCCAGCAGCCCACACTGGGAGAGTGCAGAA. Translation: CASSPHWESAE. The whole CDR3 sequence reads CASSPHWESAETLYF. The chain combines TRBV13-3 with TRBJ2-3; a weak D match, TRBD2 (6 bases). The sequence runs out 4 residues before the end of the CDR3; the remainder is reconstructed from the germline J gene. With 5 bases removed from V and 0 bases from J, the gap between germline ends came to 13 bases. The CDR3 is 15 residues long. Looked up from germline, CDR1 is NNHDY and CDR2 is SYVADS.

Note on this clone: The germline and genes are mouse ones. The sequenced fragment ends 4 residues before the CDR3 boundary, so the rest is inferred from the germline J gene. The chain combines TRBV1 with TRBJ1-2, with 7 bases identical to TRBD1. Trimming cost V 1 base and J 2 bases; bases outside gene matches: 4. Germline CDR1 is NSQYPW and CDR2 is LRSPGD (reference sequence). CDR3 length: 15 amino acids. The sequenced part of the CDR3 DNA is TGCACCTGCAGTGCAGGCCGGGACAGCAACTCC. It translates to CTCSAGRDSNS. Given in full, the CDR3 is CTCSAGRDSNSDYTF. The full variable domain, completed using reference TRBV1 and TRBJ1-2, is VTLLEQNPRWRLVPRGQAVNLRCILKNSQYPWMSWYQQDLQKQLQWLFTLRSPGDKEVKSLPGADYLATRVTDTELRLQVANMSQGRTLYCTCSAGRDSNSDYTFGSGTRLLVI.

This clone was counted at least ten times. Gene names refer to mouse genes. The CDR3 is cut off 4 residues early in the read; its end comes from the germline J gene. The chain recombines TRBV13-3 with TRBJ2-1; weak D call: TRBD1 (5 bases). From germline, CDR1 is NNHDY and CDR2 SYVADS. This CDR3 has 14 residues. CDR3 bases read: TGTGCCAGCAGTGATTCGGCAGGGTGGGCT. It encodes CASSDSAGWA. The whole CDR3 is CASSDSAGWAEQFF.

This clone was counted only a few times. Genes and germline come from the mouse. From the germline J gene comes the end of the CDR3, since the read stops 4 residues before it. The V and J genes are TRBV17 and TRBJ2-3, with 10 bases identical to TRBD2. This CDR3 has 14 amino acids. The trim removed 5 bases at V and 4 bases at J, leaving 3 bases unmatched. CDR1 is MNHDT, CDR2 YYDKIL, per germline. The sequenced part of the CDR3 DNA is TGTGCTAGCAGTCCGGGACTGGGGACAGAA. As protein: CASSPGLGTE. In full, the CDR3 is CASSPGLGTETLYF.